The 22 T cell receptor beta chains below come from one sample, sequenced in a study of blood T cells in healthy people across ages. The authors ran a second PCR of 7 to 11 cycles using a sample-barcoded 5' primer and a J-beta primer mix. TCRdb re-called the 5' RACE reads through MiXCR, storing one row per CDR3 protein. The sample shows 850,000 or so distinct CDR3 sequences, 25% to 35% of them seen only once. The sequenced sample consisted of blood. The receptors here all came from a woman older than 75 in good health.

This chain connects TRBV4-3 to TRBJ1-2, with a weak D call TRBD1 (6 bases). The length of the CDR3 is 17 residues. Trimming took 0 bases from V and 0 from J, leaving 14 bases between them. Germline V lookup: CDR1 LGHNA, CDR2 YSLEER. The CDR3 DNA is TGCGCCAGCAGCCAAGATGTAGGGGGTGTAGCTAACTATGGCTACACCTTC. Translation gives CASSQDVGGVANYGYTF.

In its sample, this clonotype was seen many times. J is TRBJ2-1 and V is TRBV19; 13 nucleotides line up with TRBD2. There are 16 residues in the CDR3. Germline CDR1 and CDR2: LNHDA and SQIVND (reference sequence). V trimming: 3 bases; J trimming: 4 bases; junction bases outside the gene matches: 3. The DNA of the CDR3 is TGTGCCAGTAGTATCCCGGGACTAGCGGGGTACAATGAGCAGTTCTTC. It specifies CASSIPGLAGYNEQFF.

Details on this clonotype: A much larger clonotype is one base distant, so this may be a read error. The V gene is TRBV7-3, the J gene TRBJ2-5, with D possibly being TRBD2 (6 bases). V was clipped by 4 bases and J by 11 bases, with 20 bases between them. The germline gives CDR1 SGHTA, CDR2 FQGTGA. This CDR3 has 14 residues. DNA of the CDR3: TGTGCCAGCAGCTCATTAGGAGGGGTAAATGAGCAGTACTTC. Its protein product is CASSSLGGVNEQYF.

This clonotype was seen more than once but under ten times. V usage is TRBV3-1 and J usage is TRBJ1-4; D gene uncertain. With 4 bases removed from V and 8 bases from J, the gap between germline ends came to 14 bases. The germline V gene encodes CDR1 LGHDT and CDR2 YNNKEL (reference sequence). This CDR3 region has 14 residues. CDR3 region: CASSPWNLAEKLFF. CDR3 nucleotides: TGTGCCAGCAGCCCTTGGAACCTTGCAGAAAAACTGTTTTTT.

This clonotype has just a few counts. This sequence joins TRBV11-2 and TRBJ2-7; tentative D call: TRBD1 (6 bases). The ends were cut back, 6 bases at V and 1 base at J, with 16 bases in the middle. Germline loops: CDR1 SGHAT, CDR2 FQNNGV. The CDR3 has 15 amino acids. This CDR3 reads CASRGLGALSYEQYF. CDR3 in DNA: TGTGCCAGCAGGGGGTTGGGGGCTTTATCCTACGAGCAGTACTTC.

This clonotype was recorded many times. The V call is TRBV5-1, the J call TRBJ2-1; 7 bases align to TRBD2. Trimming cost V 3 bases and J 7 bases; bases outside gene matches: 7. This CDR3 has 14 amino acids. CDR1 and CDR2 (germline): SGHRS, YFSETQ. The CDR3 reads CASSSLGGSNEQFF. DNA for the CDR3: TGCGCCAGCAGCTCGCTCGGGGGGTCGAATGAGCAGTTCTTC.

This clonotype was recorded a few times. The chain joins TRBV3-1 to TRBJ2-1; the D call may be TRBD1 or TRBD2 (5 bases each). Per the germline V gene, CDR1 is LGHDT and CDR2 is YNNKEL (reference sequence). Trimming removed 7 bases at V and 8 bases at J, with 12 bases between. The CDR3 contains 12 residues. The CDR3 sequence: CASTKRDHEQFF. Here the CDR3 DNA reads TGTGCCAGCACCAAACGGGACCATGAGCAGTTCTTC.

This clonotype appeared many times. The chain uses TRBV7-2 and TRBJ2-1; D is perhaps TRBD1 (6 bases). CDR1 is SGHTA, CDR2 FQGNSA, per germline. This CDR3 spans 17 amino acids. V gave up 2 bases and J gave up 7 bases, with 21 bases separating them. CDR3 sequence: CASSLLVGPGERNEQFF. CDR3 coding DNA: TGTGCCAGCAGCTTATTAGTTGGGCCAGGGGAGCGGAATGAGCAGTTCTTC.

This clonotype was detected a few times. The chain combines TRBV27 with TRBJ1-2, with TRBD1 matching 10 bases. V dropped 5 bases and J dropped 5; count of bases not matched to a gene: 8. The V gene's germline CDR1 is MNHEY and CDR2 SMNVEV (reference sequence). The CDR3 is 15 amino acids. CDR3: CASSAPGQGLYGYTF. CDR3 nucleotide sequence: TGTGCCAGCAGTGCCCCGGGACAGGGGCTATATGGCTACACCTTC.

This clonotype has at least ten counts. CDR3 protein: CASSYLVARETQYF. CDR3 DNA sequence: TGTGCCAGCAGTTACCTTGTAGCCCGAGAGACCCAGTACTTC. The chain recombines TRBV6-2 or TRBV6-3 with TRBJ2-5; D remains unclear. In germline, CDR1 is MNHEY, CDR2 SVGEGT. Trimming pared 2 bases from V and 4 bases from J, leaving 11 bases between. The CDR3 extends over 14 amino acids.

Many counts were recorded for this clonotype. The chain recombines TRBV27 with TRBJ2-7, with TRBD1 identical over 8 bases. Germline CDR1 is MNHEY and CDR2 is SMNVEV (reference sequence). V was clipped by 2 bases and J by 1 base; unmatched bases: 4. The CDR3 spans 15 residues. The CDR3 DNA reads as TGTGCCAGCAGTTTAAAGACAGGGGCGTCCTACGAGCAGTACTTC. Encoded protein: CASSLKTGASYEQYF.

There are many counts of this clonotype. The chain is built from TRBV27 and TRBJ2-1; TRBD2 aligns across 8 bases. The junction had 5 bases not matched to a gene; V was cut back by 3 bases and J by 7 bases. CDR1 is MNHEY, CDR2 SMNVEV, per germline (reference sequence). This CDR3 is built from 14 residues. For the CDR3, the DNA is TGTGCCAGCAGTTTTGGGACTAGGATTAATGAGCAGTTCTTC. It is translated as CASSFGTRINEQFF.

The rearrangement joins TRBV4-3 to TRBJ1-1; D uncertain. This CDR3 is built from 13 residues. CDR1 LGHNA and CDR2 YSLEER come from the germline V gene. V gave up 1 base and J gave up 7 bases, with 10 bases separating them. DNA for the CDR3: TGCGCCAGCAGCCAAGCTCTTTTGGGTGAAGCTTTCTTT. Translated, it gives CASSQALLGEAFF.

The chain recombines TRBV9 with TRBJ2-7; D unclear. CDR3 size: 14 residues. The V and J ends lost 4 bases and 2 bases respectively, with 13 bases between them. CDR1 is SGDLS and CDR2 is YYNGEE in the germline V gene. CDR3 DNA: TGTGCCAGCAGCCCCCGTTTAGAGGCCTACGAGCAGTACTTC. The encoded protein is CASSPRLEAYEQYF. Filled out from reference TRBV9 and TRBJ2-7, the complete variable domain reads DSGVTQTPKHLITATGQRVTLRCSPRSGDLSVYWYQQSLDQGLQFLIQYYNGEERAKGNILERFSAQQFPDLHSELNLSSLELGDSALYFCASSPRLEAYEQYFGPGTRLTVT.

The chain is built from TRBV20-1 and TRBJ1-1, with unresolved D. The CDR3 spans 13 residues. Germline lookup yields CDR1 DFQATT and CDR2 SNEGSKA (reference sequence). The CDR3 spells CRANSNMNTEAFF. CDR3 nucleotide sequence: TGCAGAGCCAACAGCAACATGAACACTGAAGCTTTCTTT.

The CDR3 region has the DNA TGTGCCAGCAGCCGAAAACCGGGACACTTCTCCTACAATGAGCAGTACTTC. Translation gives CASSRKPGHFSYNEQYF. The V call is TRBV14, the J call TRBJ2-1, with D possibly matching TRBD1 (6 bases). The J call could be wrong; TRBJ2-7 is a better fit for the DNA end. The CDR3 extends over 17 amino acids. The germline CDR1 and CDR2 sequences are SGHDN and FVKESK.

Details on this clonotype: This may stem from a read error, because a much larger clone lies one nucleotide away. V usage is TRBV27 and J usage is TRBJ2-6, with D perhaps given as TRBD1 or TRBD2 (5 bases each). This CDR3 comprises 15 residues. Germline assignment: CDR1 MNHEY and CDR2 SMNVEV (reference sequence). CDR3 loop: CASSLSGAGANVRTF. CDR3 sequence (DNA): TGTGCCAGCAGTTTATCGGGAGCTGGGGCCAACGTCCGGACTTTC.

The J gene is TRBJ2-3, the V gene TRBV21-1; TRBD1 reflects the table's D call only, with no check against the DNA. TRBV21-1 is labeled a pseudogene. The CDR3 totals 17 residues. The CDR3 loop is CASSNRDRGRFTDTQYF. The CDR3 DNA is TGTGCCAGCAGCAACCGGGACAGGGGGCGATTCACGGATACGCAGTATTTT.

The chain is built from TRBV25-1 and TRBJ1-2, with D hard to call. CDR1 and CDR2 from the germline V gene are MGHDK and SYGVNS. The CDR3 runs 17 residues. Between the trimmed V and J ends, which lost 3 bases and 3 bases, there was a span of 20 bases. In DNA form, the CDR3 reads TGTGCCAGCAGTGAGTCGGTTAAGGAGGAATTAGACTATGGCTACACCTTC. It translates to CASSESVKEELDYGYTF.

The chain couples TRBV7-2 to TRBJ2-5; unclear D gene. The J call may be mistaken, given a closer DNA end match to TRBJ2-7. Per germline, CDR1 SGHTA and CDR2 FQGNSA. This CDR3 has 14 amino acids. The CDR3 loop is CASSLAGMTYEQYF. In nucleotides, the CDR3 is TGTGCCAGCAGCTTAGCAGGGATGACCTACGAGCAGTACTTC.

A word on this clonotype: Given a much more abundant clone one base away, this may be a read error. The V gene is TRBV20-1, the J gene TRBJ2-5, with TRBD2 matching 8 bases. Germline lookup yields CDR1 DFQATT and CDR2 SNEGSKA (reference sequence). The CDR3 totals 14 residues. The J segment lost 11 bases and the V segment lost 6 bases, leaving 17 bases of the junction unmatched. The CDR3 DNA reads TGCAGTGCCCCGTTGCGGGGGGTAGGGGATGAGCAGTACTTC. It encodes CSAPLRGVGDEQYF.

There are a few counts of this clonotype. V and J are TRBV10-3 and TRBJ1-1, with unresolved D. The germline V gene encodes CDR1 ENHRY and CDR2 SYGVKD. This CDR3 contains 12 residues. Trimming removed 6 bases at V and 4 bases at J, with 9 bases between. The CDR3 region is CAISQSPTEAFF. Written as DNA, the CDR3 is TGTGCCATCAGCCAGTCTCCCACTGAAGCTTTCTTT.